This T cell receptor (beta chain) was profiled in a study of T cell changes during pregnancy in multiple sclerosis. The method was immunoSEQ multiplex PCR; TCRdb's version includes in-frame clones alone and lacks a portion of them. In the table there are around 88,000 clones, approximately 93% of which are singletons. V was pared by 2 bases and J by 1 base, with 9 bases between. Germline loops: CDR1 SGHKS, CDR2 YYEKEE (reference sequence). This CDR3 region has 14 residues. This TCR was recovered from a female donor with multiple sclerosis, enrolled in a pregnancy study. The sequencing used peripheral blood, collected in the first trimester of pregnancy. The chain couples TRBV5-5 to TRBJ1-2; D might be TRBD1 (6 bases). CDR3 nucleotide sequence: TGTGCCAGCAGCTTAGGACAGAGTAACTATGGCTACACCTTC. It encodes CASSLGQSNYGYTF. Drawing the rest from reference TRBV5-5 and TRBJ1-2, the complete variable domain is DAGVTQSPTHLIKTRGQQVTLRCSPISGHKSVSWYQQVLGQGPQFIFQYYEKEERGRGNFPDRFSARQFPNYSSELNVNALLLGDSALYLCASSLGQSNYGYTFGSGTRLTVV.